Included here is one TCR beta chain sequence, with context. Antigen specificity is unknown. The PCR contained 60 Vbeta and 13 Jbeta primers. Some clones are missing from TCRdb's copy, which holds only in-frame ones; the method was immunoSEQ multiplex PCR. This sample has 170,000 or so clones, with over 65% found just once. This specimen comes from a study of cytomegalovirus exposure and HLA in healthy donors. Trimming removed 8 bases from V and 9 bases from J; junction bases left unmatched: 8. Per the germline V gene, CDR1 is SEHNR and CDR2 is FQNEAQ (reference sequence). CDR3 length equals 14 residues. Study-level findings and limits: Usually a TCR sequence was rare, but some public TCRs were found in many donors. Using the classifier, cytomegalovirus status was reportedly diagnosed with high specificity and sensitivity. Association with HLA alleles at 0.05 false discovery rate was found for 16,951 TCR beta sequences in a later analysis.

The receptor's source is a woman in her thirties or forties in good health and CMV-seronegative. Sequencing input: PBMCs. J is TRBJ1-6 and V is TRBV7-9, with 9 nucleotides matching TRBD1. The CDR3, as DNA: TGTGCCAGCGCCCGGACAGGGGAAGGTTCACCCCTCCACTTT. Its translation: CASARTGEGSPLHF.